These 26 T cell receptor beta chains originate from one sample sequenced in a study of spatial heterogeneity in lung cancer. These receptors lack a known antigen. The time point here: sample taken at primary tumor resection. TCRdb re-called the 5' RACE reads through MiXCR, storing one row per CDR3 protein. The sample lists 3,000 to 3,500 distinct CDR3 sequences; about 7.3% were seen once. Whole-study results and caveats: Higher tumor mutation counts went along with higher counts of expanded intratumoral alpha and beta TCRs.

The material sequenced was lung tumor tissue, taken at surgery. Source of these receptors: a male donor with early-stage non-small cell lung cancer.

This clonotype is labeled as medium-sized. The V call is TRBV29-1, the J call TRBJ1-1; TRBD1 might be the D (5 bases). The length of the CDR3 is 15 residues. The V and J ends lost 4 bases and 0 bases respectively, with 15 bases between them. Per germline, CDR1 SQVTM and CDR2 ANQGSEA. The CDR3 protein is CSVVSGAGLNTEAFF. CDR3 bases: TGCAGCGTTGTAAGCGGGGCAGGGTTGAACACTGAAGCTTTCTTT.

In regard to this clonotype: Compared with germline, one end of the junction differs, possibly owing to a read error. V usage is TRBV15 and J usage is TRBJ1-4, with a possible D match to TRBD1 (5 bases). The CDR3 has 16 amino acids. The germline V gene encodes CDR1 LNHNV and CDR2 YYDKDF (reference sequence). CDR3 region: CATSIGDRATNEKLVF. CDR3 nucleotides: TGTGCCACCAGCATAGGTGACAGAGCAACTAATGAAAAACTGGTTTTT.

By share, this clonotype counts as medium-sized. V gene TRBV6-5 combines with J gene TRBJ2-2, with D possibly being TRBD1 or TRBD2 (6 bases each). CDR3 size: 17 residues. In germline, CDR1 is MNHEY, CDR2 SVGAGI. V was pared by 5 bases and J by 5 bases, with 21 bases between. CDR3 sequence: CASSSSPWGARTGELFF. The CDR3 nucleotides read TGTGCCAGCAGTAGCTCCCCTTGGGGGGCGAGGACCGGGGAGCTGTTTTTT.

Sample share makes this clonotype large. The chain uses TRBV5-6 and TRBJ2-4; D remains ambiguous. Trimming left V 4 bases short and J 7 bases short, with 12 bases between. Looked up from germline, CDR1 is SGHDT and CDR2 is YYEEEE. This CDR3 contains 13 residues. This chain's CDR3 is CASSVDLENIQYF. Written as DNA, the CDR3 is TGTGCCAGCAGCGTGGACCTGGAGAACATTCAGTACTTC.

The sample holds many counts of this clonotype. The chain links TRBV10-3 to TRBJ1-1; D is ambiguous. V lost 4 bases to trimming and J lost 5 bases, with 11 bases between them. CDR3 length: 13 amino acids. Germline CDR1 is ENHRY and CDR2 is SYGVKD. The CDR3 spells CAISVGSSTEAFF. The CDR3 nucleotides read TGTGCCATCAGTGTAGGCAGTTCGACTGAAGCTTTCTTT.

This clonotype has only a few counts. For the CDR3, the DNA is TGTGCCAGTAGTACCCCCTTAGCTACTACAGGGTACAATCAGCCCCAGCATTTT. Residues: CASSTPLATTGYNQPQHF. The chain recombines TRBV19 with TRBJ1-5, with D tentatively TRBD1 (6 bases). The CDR3 totals 18 residues. Germline CDR1 reads LNHDA; CDR2 reads SQIVND (reference sequence). Trimming took off 4 bases at V and 3 bases at J, with 22 bases between the two ends.

This clonotype is labeled as large. The chain is built from TRBV5-6 and TRBJ2-1; D is undetermined. The CDR3 runs to 17 residues. The germline CDR1 and CDR2 sequences are SGHDT and YYEEEE. V lost 0 bases and J 2 bases, leaving 15 bases between the germline ends. DNA for the CDR3: TGTGCCAGCAGCTTGGACCGAAAGTTTAGCACCTACAATGAGCAGTTCTTC. It encodes CASSLDRKFSTYNEQFF.

This clonotype is medium-sized in the sample. The chain employs TRBV6-5 and TRBJ2-1; 7 bases match TRBD2. In germline, CDR1 is MNHEY, CDR2 SVGAGI. V lost 2 bases and J lost 7; bases outside the gene matches: 8. The CDR3 is 15 amino acids. The CDR3 loop reads CASSYASSGGNEQFF. CDR3 in DNA: TGTGCCAGCAGTTACGCTTCGTCGGGAGGAAATGAGCAGTTCTTC.

In this sample, this clonotype turned up many times. The chain has TRBV29-1 and TRBJ2-7, with 10 bases lining up with TRBD1. CDR1 is SQVTM, CDR2 ANQGSEA, per germline. V shed 5 bases and J 5 bases; nucleotides not matched to a gene: 12. The CDR3 loop spans 15 amino acids. The CDR3 is CSVRTWDRGLDEQYF. The DNA for the CDR3 is TGCAGCGTTAGAACTTGGGACAGGGGCCTTGACGAGCAGTACTTC.

This clonotype is labeled medium-sized. The V call is TRBV7-8, the J call TRBJ2-1, with D tentatively TRBD2 (5 bases). The CDR3 totals 16 residues. Germline assignment: CDR1 SGHVS and CDR2 FQNEAQ. Trimming stripped 1 base from V and 0 bases from J, with 10 bases between. The CDR3 DNA follows: TGTGCCAGCAGCTTAGAGACTATTGGCTCCTACAATGAGCAGTTCTTC. Protein: CASSLETIGSYNEQFF. Variable domain in full (rest from reference TRBV7-8 and TRBJ2-1): GAGVSQSPRYKVAKRGQDVALRCDPISGHVSLFWYQQALGQGPEFLTYFQNEAQLDKSGLPSDRFFAERPEGSVSTLKIQRTQQEDSAVYLCASSLETIGSYNEQFFGPGTRLTVL.

This clonotype counts as medium-sized (0.01 to 0.1%). This chain links TRBV20-1 with TRBJ1-5; 7 bases fit TRBD1. The CDR3 runs to 15 residues. Unmatched junction bases numbered 10, after V lost 3 bases and J lost 5 bases. Germline assignment: CDR1 DFQATT and CDR2 SNEGSKA (reference sequence). CDR3 amino acids: CSARKGAVGYQPQHF. CDR3 in DNA: TGCAGTGCTAGGAAGGGGGCTGTTGGGTATCAGCCCCAGCATTTT.

This clonotype is labeled medium-sized. The rearrangement links TRBV6-5 to TRBJ1-1; D perhaps matches TRBD1 (6 bases). V gave up 8 bases and J gave up 7 bases, with 14 bases separating them. Germline V CDR1 and CDR2: MNHEY, SVGAGI. The CDR3 consists of 12 residues. CDR3 in DNA: TGTGCCAGCGGGAGGGGGATGGGTGAAGCTTTCTTT. Residues: CASGRGMGEAFF.

This clonotype appeared a few times. This chain uses TRBV28 with TRBJ1-2; TRBD1 might be the D (5 bases). Germline-derived CDR1 and CDR2 are MDHEN and SYDVKM. The CDR3 has 13 residues. Trimming pared 5 bases from V and 6 bases from J, leaving 13 bases between. In DNA, the CDR3 is TGTGCCAGCAGTAAGGACACTGGGCATGGCTACACCTTC. Translating gives CASSKDTGHGYTF.

Relative to its sample, this clonotype is large. The CDR3 sequence is CASRGTGVEDYGYTF. CDR3 bases: TGTGCCAGCAGAGGGACAGGGGTTGAGGACTATGGCTACACCTTC. The J gene is TRBJ1-2, the V gene TRBV6-5; 10 bases match TRBD1. CDR3 length: 15 residues. The germline CDR1 and CDR2 sequences are MNHEY and SVGAGI. V was clipped by 6 bases and J by 3 bases; unmatched bases: 7.

By share, this clonotype ranks as medium-sized. The chain employs TRBV10-1 and TRBJ1-5; unclear D gene. V lost 4 bases to trimming and J lost 1 base, with 11 bases between them. The CDR3 is 15 amino acids. Germline V gene sequence: CDR1 WNHNN, CDR2 SYGVQD (reference sequence). The CDR3 DNA reads as TGCGCCAGCAGTGTTGGTGCAGAAAGCAATCAGCCCCAGCATTTT. This encodes CASSVGAESNQPQHF.

This clonotype is deemed medium-sized (0.01 to 0.1%). Here the CDR3 DNA reads TGTGCCAGCAGCTCCCGGACTAGCGGGGGGGTTGAGCAGTTCTTC. Translated: CASSSRTSGGVEQFF. The rearrangement joins TRBV3-1 to TRBJ2-1, with TRBD2 matching over 15 bases. The trim removed 5 bases at V and 9 bases at J, leaving 5 bases unmatched. Germline CDR1 reads LGHDT; CDR2 reads YNNKEL (reference sequence). The CDR3 covers 15 residues.

By frequency in the sample, this clonotype is medium-sized (0.01 to 0.1%). The CDR3 region is CASSPRQSSYEQYF. Written as DNA, the CDR3 is TGTGCCAGCAGCCCCCGACAGAGCTCCTACGAGCAGTACTTC. The rearrangement links TRBV6-5 to TRBJ2-7; D might be TRBD1 (5 bases). The CDR3 contains 14 residues. Trimming took 6 bases from V and 0 from J, leaving 12 bases between them. CDR1 and CDR2 from the germline V gene are MNHEY and SVGAGI.

This clonotype was observed a handful of times. The chain recombines TRBV20-1 with TRBJ1-5; unclear D gene. V was clipped by 0 bases and J by 1 base, with 10 bases between them. Germline loops: CDR1 DFQATT, CDR2 SNEGSKA (reference sequence). CDR3 length equals 15 residues. CDR3 in amino acids: CSARDRFSSNQPQHF. The CDR3 coding sequence is TGCAGTGCTAGAGACAGGTTTAGCAGCAATCAGCCCCAGCATTTT.

This clonotype is judged large. The chain is built from TRBV3-1 and TRBJ1-5, with TRBD1 matching 9 bases. Germline V lookup: CDR1 LGHDT, CDR2 YNNKEL (reference sequence). The CDR3 runs 14 residues. The ends lost 5 bases at V and 5 bases at J; junction bases unmatched: 4. CDR3 sequence: CASSWTGDDQPQHF. The CDR3 DNA reads TGTGCCAGCAGCTGGACAGGGGACGATCAGCCCCAGCATTTT.

This clonotype was observed a few times. The V gene is TRBV5-1, the J gene TRBJ1-2, with D tentatively TRBD1 (5 bases). CDR1 and CDR2 from the germline V gene are SGHRS and YFSETQ. This CDR3 has 15 residues. V was cut by 3 bases and J by 7 bases, with 19 bases left in between. This CDR3 reads CASSSDAGGALGYTF. CDR3 nucleotide sequence: TGCGCCAGCAGCTCGGACGCCGGGGGAGCGCTTGGCTACACCTTC.

In this sample, this clonotype is medium-sized. This chain links TRBV29-1 with TRBJ2-3; the D is unclear. CDR1 SQVTM and CDR2 ANQGSEA come from the germline V gene. The CDR3 runs to 12 residues. Between the trimmed V and J ends, which lost 6 bases and 4 bases, there was a span of 11 bases. The CDR3 reads CSVDRDADTQYF. The CDR3, as DNA: TGCAGCGTCGATAGGGATGCAGATACGCAGTATTTT.

This clonotype is medium-sized (0.01 to 0.1%) by share. The gene calls are TRBV5-1 and TRBJ1-1; D perhaps matches TRBD1 (5 bases). Trimming removed 5 bases at V and 3 bases at J, with 20 bases between. From germline, CDR1 is SGHRS and CDR2 YFSETQ. This CDR3 spans 16 amino acids. As DNA, the CDR3 is TGCGCCAGCAGTCCCACCTCCAGGGTGTGGGACACTGAAGCTTTCTTT. It codes for CASSPTSRVWDTEAFF. Combining the CDR3 with reference TRBV5-1 and TRBJ1-1 gives the whole variable domain KAGVTQTPRYLIKTRGQQVTLSCSPISGHRSVSWYQQTPGQGLQFLFEYFSETQRNKGNFPGRFSGRQFSNSRSEMNVSTLELGDSALYLCASSPTSRVWDTEAFFGQGTRLTVV.

This clonotype is classed as medium-sized. This chain joins TRBV13 and TRBJ1-1; a possible D gene is TRBD1 (6 bases). Germline CDR1 is PRHDT and CDR2 is FYEKMQ (reference sequence). The V and J ends lost 5 bases and 0 bases respectively, with 13 bases between them. This CDR3 contains 15 residues. CDR3 sequence: CASSAQGPMNTEAFF. The CDR3 DNA is TGTGCCAGCAGCGCGCAGGGGCCCATGAACACTGAAGCTTTCTTT.

The chain couples TRBV7-2 to TRBJ1-3; D not certain. V lost 1 base and J 6 bases, leaving 16 bases between the germline ends. This CDR3 contains 16 residues. In germline, CDR1 is SGHTA, CDR2 FQGNSA. Here the CDR3 reads CASSLEALSPKNTIYF. The CDR3 coding sequence is TGTGCCAGCAGCTTAGAGGCGCTGTCCCCGAAAAACACCATATATTTT.

This clonotype was counted a few times. One junction end disagrees with the germline gene, perhaps due to a read error. The chain links TRBV11-2 to TRBJ2-3, with 9 bases lining up with TRBD1. The CDR3 has 14 residues. CDR1 is SGHAT and CDR2 is FQNNGV in the germline V gene. This CDR3 is CASSLVKDRGILHF. The CDR3 bases are TGTGCCAGCAGCTTAGTCAAAGACAGGGGGATCTTACATTTT.

This clonotype was seen at least ten times. V usage is TRBV20-1 and J usage is TRBJ2-2; TRBD2 agrees at 8 bases. With V trimmed by 1 base and J by 5 bases, 6 bases remained unmatched. Germline loops: CDR1 DFQATT, CDR2 SNEGSKA (reference sequence). The CDR3 contains 15 residues. The CDR3 loop reads CSARGERGITGELFF. DNA for the CDR3: TGCAGTGCTAGAGGAGAGCGGGGGATTACCGGGGAGCTGTTTTTT.